A selection of T cell receptor beta chains follows, all from one sample in a study of T cells in Graves' hyperthyroidism and ophthalmopathy. TCRdb passed the multiplex PCR reads through MiXCR, listing each CDR3 protein once. This table holds under 650,000 distinct CDR3 sequences, about a sixth found once. Material for sequencing was blood. Receptors originate from a woman in her thirties with Graves' hyperthyroidism. CDR3s include the opening cysteine and the closing phenylalanine or tryptophan. Each record gives: V gene, J gene, CDR3 protein.

TRBV19	TRBJ1-5	CASSIPPRPQHF
TRBV3-1	TRBJ2-3	CASSRAGGLAGADTQYF
TRBV12-3/TRBV12-4	TRBJ2-3	CASGENTDTQYF
TRBV7-2	TRBJ1-4	CASSQQGGNEKLFF
TRBV12-3/TRBV12-4	TRBJ2-3	CASSSSQHTDTQYF
TRBV20-1	TRBJ2-7	CSASASSNEQYF
TRBV6-1	TRBJ2-7	CASSSFGTAIPYEQYF
TRBV20-1	TRBJ2-5	CSARRGLGDEKETQYF
TRBV20-1	TRBJ1-2	CSAADRTSYGYTF
TRBV3-1	TRBJ1-1	CASTPTEAFF
TRBV20-1	TRBJ2-4	CSARPPIGGERSRIQYF
TRBV7-2	TRBJ1-2	CASSLVSGGYTF
TRBV5-1	TRBJ2-3	CASSLVGADTQYF
TRBV7-9	TRBJ2-5	CASSLSFGFKTQYF
TRBV9	TRBJ2-7	CASSVGASGYEQYF
TRBV27	TRBJ1-2	CASSSATGNYGYTF
TRBV5-1	TRBJ2-7	CASSLNGGYEQYF
TRBV15	TRBJ2-6	CATSSPHLGVRGLLTF
TRBV28	TRBJ2-4	CASSLPLAKNIQYF
TRBV9	TRBJ1-1	CASSVVVGNTEAFF
TRBV19	TRBJ2-6	CASSIGQGLAGANVLTF
TRBV30	TRBJ2-1	CAWSQRAGSEQFF
TRBV12-5	TRBJ2-3	CASPQGARTDTQYF
TRBV29-1	TRBJ1-2	CSVGGGGYTF
TRBV12-3/TRBV12-4	TRBJ1-1	CASSRADRLNEAFF